This paragraph reports one TCR beta chain. At one of its ends the junction is not consistent with the germline gene, which may arise from a read error. The CDR3 is 16 residues long. Germline CDR1 and CDR2: MRHNA and SNTAGT. Each donor supplied around 9.9 milliliters of peripheral blood. They isolated at least 7 million PBMCs from each sample. The entry originates in a study of blood T cells in healthy people across ages. A sample-barcoded 5' primer and a J-beta primer mix were used in a second PCR of roughly 7 to 12 cycles. Researchers report that a template-switch adaptor with 12 random nucleotides tagged each cDNA molecule. TCRdb reanalysed the 5' RACE reads using MiXCR and keeps one entry per CDR3 protein. The table lists roughly 1.4 million distinct CDR3 sequences, roughly 59% of them singletons.

Sequenced sample: blood. The sequence derives from a man between 18 and 29 years old in good health. The chain employs TRBV6-4 and TRBJ2-1; 8 positions agree with TRBD1. This chain's CDR3 is CASGDSQRQGRNEQFF. CDR3 bases: TGTGCCAGCGGTGACTCACAAAGACAGGGGAGGAATGAGCAGTTCTTC.